This TCR beta chain was recovered during a study of T cell changes during pregnancy in multiple sclerosis. The V end lost 0 bases, the J end lost 6 bases, and 5 bases lay between the germline ends. This CDR3 contains 13 residues. CDR1 and CDR2 from the germline V gene are SNHLY and FYNNEI. Assay: immunoSEQ multiplex PCR; the TCRdb copy retains only in-frame clones and omits some. This table holds about 110,000 clones, about 89% found once. The sample was peripheral blood, taken before pregnancy. The chain uses TRBV2 and TRBJ2-2; D remains unclear. This receptor was identified in a female donor with multiple sclerosis, enrolled in a pregnancy study. The CDR3 bases are TGTGCCAGCAGTGAAGCGCCAGCCGGGGAGCTGTTTTTT. It yields the protein CASSEAPAGELFF.